This T cell receptor (beta chain) stems from a study of cytomegalovirus exposure and HLA in healthy donors. Primers for the PCR totalled 60 Vbeta and 13 Jbeta. Generated by immunoSEQ multiplex PCR, the TCRdb table keeps only in-frame clones and is missing some. The sample records roughly 200,000 clones, approximately 86% being singletons. The V end lost 5 bases, the J end lost 6 bases, and 15 bases lay between the germline ends. This CDR3 spans 14 amino acids. Germline CDR1 SGHVS, CDR2 FNYEAQ. This TCR came from a boy aged 2-15 years in good health and CMV-seronegative. The sequencing sample was made of PBMCs. This rearrangement joins TRBV7-6 to TRBJ2-3, with a tentative D call TRBD2 (7 bases). In DNA, the CDR3 is TGTGCCAGCAGCCGAGCCAGGGGAGGGGATACGCAGTATTTT. Protein: CASSRARGGDTQYF.